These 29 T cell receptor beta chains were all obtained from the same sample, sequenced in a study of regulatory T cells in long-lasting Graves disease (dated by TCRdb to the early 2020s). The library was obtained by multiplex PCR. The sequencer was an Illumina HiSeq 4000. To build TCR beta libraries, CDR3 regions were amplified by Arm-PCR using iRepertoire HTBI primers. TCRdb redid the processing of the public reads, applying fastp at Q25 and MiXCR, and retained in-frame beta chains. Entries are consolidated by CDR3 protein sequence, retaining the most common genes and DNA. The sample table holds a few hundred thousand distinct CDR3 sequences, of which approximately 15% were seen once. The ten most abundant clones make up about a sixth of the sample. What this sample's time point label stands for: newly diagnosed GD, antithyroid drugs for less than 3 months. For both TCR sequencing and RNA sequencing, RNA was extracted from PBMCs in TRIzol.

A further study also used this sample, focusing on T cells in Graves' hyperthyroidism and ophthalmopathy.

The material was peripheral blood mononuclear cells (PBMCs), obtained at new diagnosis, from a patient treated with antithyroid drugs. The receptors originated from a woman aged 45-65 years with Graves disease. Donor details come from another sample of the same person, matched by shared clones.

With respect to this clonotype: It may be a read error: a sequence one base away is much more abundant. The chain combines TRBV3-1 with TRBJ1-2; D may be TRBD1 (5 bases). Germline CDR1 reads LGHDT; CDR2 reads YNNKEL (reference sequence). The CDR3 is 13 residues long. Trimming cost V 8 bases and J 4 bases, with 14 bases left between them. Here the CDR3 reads CASAPTGFYGYTF. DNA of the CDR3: TGTGCCAGCGCACCTACAGGCTTCTATGGCTACACCTTC.

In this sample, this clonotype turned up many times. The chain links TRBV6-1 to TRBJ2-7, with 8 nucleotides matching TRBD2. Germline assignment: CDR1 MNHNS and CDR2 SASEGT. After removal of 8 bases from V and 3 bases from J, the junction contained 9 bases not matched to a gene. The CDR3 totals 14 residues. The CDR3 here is CASSPPGGVYEQYF. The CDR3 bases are TGTGCCAGCTCCCCCCCGGGGGGGGTCTACGAGCAGTACTTC.

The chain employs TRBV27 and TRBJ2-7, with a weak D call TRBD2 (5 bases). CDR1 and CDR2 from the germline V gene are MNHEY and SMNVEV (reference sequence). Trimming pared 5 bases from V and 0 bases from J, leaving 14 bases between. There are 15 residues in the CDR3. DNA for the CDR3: TGTGCCAGCAGTCGAGAAGGACTTCTCTCCTACGAGCAGTACTTC. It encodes CASSREGLLSYEQYF.

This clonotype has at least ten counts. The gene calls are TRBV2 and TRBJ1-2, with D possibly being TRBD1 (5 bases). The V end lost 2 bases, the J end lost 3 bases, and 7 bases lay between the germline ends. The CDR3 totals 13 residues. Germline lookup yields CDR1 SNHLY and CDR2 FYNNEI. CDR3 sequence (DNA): TGTGCCAGCAGTGAAAGGGGTTACTATGGCTACACCTTC. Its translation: CASSERGYYGYTF.

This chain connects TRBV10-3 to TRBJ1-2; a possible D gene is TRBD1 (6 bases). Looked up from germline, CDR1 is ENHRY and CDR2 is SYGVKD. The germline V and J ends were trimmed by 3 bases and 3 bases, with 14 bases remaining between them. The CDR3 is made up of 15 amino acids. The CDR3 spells CAISDGTIAYYGYTF. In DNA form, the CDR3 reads TGTGCCATCAGTGACGGGACAATTGCTTACTATGGCTACACCTTC.

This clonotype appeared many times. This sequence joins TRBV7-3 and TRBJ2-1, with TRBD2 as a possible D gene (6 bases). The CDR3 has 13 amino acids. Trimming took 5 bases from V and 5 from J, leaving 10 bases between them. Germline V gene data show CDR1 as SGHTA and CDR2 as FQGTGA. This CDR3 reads CASSRTTNNEQFF. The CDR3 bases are TGTGCCAGCAGCCGGACTACCAACAATGAGCAGTTCTTC. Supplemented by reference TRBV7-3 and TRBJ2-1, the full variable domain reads GAGVSQTPSNKVTEKGKYVELRCDPISGHTALYWYRQSLGQGPEFLIYFQGTGAADDSGLPNDRFFAVRPEGSVSTLKIQRTERGDSAVYLCASSRTTNNEQFFGPGTRLTVL.

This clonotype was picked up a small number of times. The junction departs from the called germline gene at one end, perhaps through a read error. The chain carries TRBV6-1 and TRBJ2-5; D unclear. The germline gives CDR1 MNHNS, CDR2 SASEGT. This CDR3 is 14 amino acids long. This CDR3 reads CGSSERTDQETQYF. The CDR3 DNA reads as TGTGGCAGCAGTGAACGTACGGACCAAGAGACCCAGTACTTC.

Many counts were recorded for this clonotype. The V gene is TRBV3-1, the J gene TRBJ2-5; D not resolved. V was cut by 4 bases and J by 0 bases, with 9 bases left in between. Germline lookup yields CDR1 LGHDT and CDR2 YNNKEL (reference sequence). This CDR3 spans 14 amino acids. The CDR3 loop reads CASSPLRYQETQYF. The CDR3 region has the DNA TGTGCCAGCAGCCCACTCAGGTACCAAGAGACCCAGTACTTC.

In DNA form, the CDR3 reads TGTGCCAGCAGTGGACTAGCGGATAACAATGAGCAGTTCTTC. Translating it yields CASSGLADNNEQFF. This chain links TRBV6-2 or TRBV6-3 with TRBJ2-1; TRBD2 matches at 10 bases. Germline V gene sequence: CDR1 MNHEY, CDR2 SVGEGT. The ends lost 5 bases at V and 5 bases at J; junction bases unmatched: 3. CDR3 length equals 14 residues.

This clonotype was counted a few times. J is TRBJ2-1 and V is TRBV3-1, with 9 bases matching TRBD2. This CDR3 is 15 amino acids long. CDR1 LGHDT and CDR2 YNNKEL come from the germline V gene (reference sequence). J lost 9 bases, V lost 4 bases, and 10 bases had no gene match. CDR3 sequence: CASSPPGLALGEQFF. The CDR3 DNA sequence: TGTGCCAGCAGCCCACCGGGACTAGCTTTGGGTGAGCAGTTCTTC.

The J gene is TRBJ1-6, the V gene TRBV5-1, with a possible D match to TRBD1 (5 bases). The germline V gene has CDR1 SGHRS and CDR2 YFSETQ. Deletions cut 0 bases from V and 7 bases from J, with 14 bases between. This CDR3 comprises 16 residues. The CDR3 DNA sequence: TGCGCCAGCAGCTTGGCCAGTTTACCAGGGAATTCACCCCTCCACTTT. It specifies CASSLASLPGNSPLHF.

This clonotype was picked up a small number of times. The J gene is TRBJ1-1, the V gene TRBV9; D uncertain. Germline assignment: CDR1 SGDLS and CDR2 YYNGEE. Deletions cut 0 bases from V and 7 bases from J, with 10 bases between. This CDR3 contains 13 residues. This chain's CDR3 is CASSVGTSYEAFF. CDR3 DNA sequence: TGTGCCAGCAGCGTAGGCACCTCATATGAAGCTTTCTTT.

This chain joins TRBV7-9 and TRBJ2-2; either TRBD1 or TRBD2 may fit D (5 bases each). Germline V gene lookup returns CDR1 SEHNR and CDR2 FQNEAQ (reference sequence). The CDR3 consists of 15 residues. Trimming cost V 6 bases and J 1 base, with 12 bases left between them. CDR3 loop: CASRDGTQNTGELFF. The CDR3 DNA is TGTGCCAGCAGGGACGGGACCCAGAACACCGGGGAGCTGTTTTTT.

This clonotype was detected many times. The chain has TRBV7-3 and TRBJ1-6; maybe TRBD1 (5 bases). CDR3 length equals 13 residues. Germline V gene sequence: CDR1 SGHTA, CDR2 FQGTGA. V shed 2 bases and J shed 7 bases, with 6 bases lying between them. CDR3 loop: CASSLQGNSPLHF. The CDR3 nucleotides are TGTGCCAGCAGCTTACAGGGAAATTCACCCCTCCACTTT.

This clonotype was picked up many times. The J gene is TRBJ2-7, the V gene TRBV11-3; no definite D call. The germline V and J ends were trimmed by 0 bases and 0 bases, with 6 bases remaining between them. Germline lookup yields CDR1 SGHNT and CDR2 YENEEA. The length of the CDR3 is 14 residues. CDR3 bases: TGTGCCAGCAGCTTAGACCTGGTCTCCTACGAGCAGTACTTC. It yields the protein CASSLDLVSYEQYF.

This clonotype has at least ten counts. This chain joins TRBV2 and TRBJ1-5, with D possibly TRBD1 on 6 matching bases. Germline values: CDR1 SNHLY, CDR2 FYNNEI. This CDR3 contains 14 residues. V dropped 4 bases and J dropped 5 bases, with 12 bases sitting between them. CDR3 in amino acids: CASSVLGQYQPQHF. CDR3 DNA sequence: TGTGCCAGCAGTGTTTTGGGACAATATCAGCCCCAGCATTTT.

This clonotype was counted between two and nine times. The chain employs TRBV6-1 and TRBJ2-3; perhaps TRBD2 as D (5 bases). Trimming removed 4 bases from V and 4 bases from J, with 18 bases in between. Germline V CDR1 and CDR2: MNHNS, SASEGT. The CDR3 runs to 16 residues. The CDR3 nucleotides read TGTGCCAGCAGTGGGGGAAGCGGACTTCACGCAGATACGCAGTATTTT. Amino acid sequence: CASSGGSGLHADTQYF.

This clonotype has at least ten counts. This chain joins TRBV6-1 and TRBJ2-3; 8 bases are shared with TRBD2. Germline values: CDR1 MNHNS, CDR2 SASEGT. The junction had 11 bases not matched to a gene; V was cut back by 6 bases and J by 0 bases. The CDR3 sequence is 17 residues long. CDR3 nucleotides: TGTGCCAGCAGCCGCGGACTAGCTGGCTTCAGCACAGATACGCAGTATTTT. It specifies CASSRGLAGFSTDTQYF.

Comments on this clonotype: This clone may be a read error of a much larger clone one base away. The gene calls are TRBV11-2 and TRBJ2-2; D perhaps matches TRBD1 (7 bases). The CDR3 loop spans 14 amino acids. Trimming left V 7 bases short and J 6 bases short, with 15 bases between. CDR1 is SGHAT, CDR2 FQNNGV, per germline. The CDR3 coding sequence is TGTGCCAGCAACGCGGGACAGAGGCCCGGGGAGCTGTTTTTT. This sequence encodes CASNAGQRPGELFF.

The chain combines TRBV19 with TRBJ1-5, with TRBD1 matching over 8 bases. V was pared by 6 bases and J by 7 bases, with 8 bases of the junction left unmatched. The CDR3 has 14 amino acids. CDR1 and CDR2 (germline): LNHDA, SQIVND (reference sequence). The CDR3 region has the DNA TGTGCCAGTAGCCACGGACAGGGCGGGCAGCCCCAGCATTTT. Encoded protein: CASSHGQGGQPQHF.

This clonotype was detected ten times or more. The CDR3 DNA reads as TGTGCCACCAGTGATCCCCTCTCCCAAGAGACCCAGTACTTC. This sequence encodes CATSDPLSQETQYF. The genes are TRBV24-1 and TRBJ2-5; D is unclear. CDR1 KGHDR and CDR2 SFDVKD come from the germline V gene. CDR3 length: 14 amino acids. Trimming took 3 bases from V and 1 from J, leaving 8 bases between them.

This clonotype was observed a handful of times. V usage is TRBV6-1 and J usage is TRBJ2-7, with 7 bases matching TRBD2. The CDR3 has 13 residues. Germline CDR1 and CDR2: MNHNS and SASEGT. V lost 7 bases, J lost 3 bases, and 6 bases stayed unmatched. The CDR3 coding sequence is TGTGCCAGCATGGCGGGAGTAAGCTACGAGCAGTACTTC. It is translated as CASMAGVSYEQYF.

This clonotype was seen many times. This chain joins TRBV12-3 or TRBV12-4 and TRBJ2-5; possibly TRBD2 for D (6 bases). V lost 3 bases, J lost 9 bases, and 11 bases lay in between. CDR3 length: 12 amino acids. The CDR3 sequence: CASSFPRGAQYF. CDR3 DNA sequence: TGTGCCAGCAGTTTCCCCCGCGGGGCCCAGTACTTC.

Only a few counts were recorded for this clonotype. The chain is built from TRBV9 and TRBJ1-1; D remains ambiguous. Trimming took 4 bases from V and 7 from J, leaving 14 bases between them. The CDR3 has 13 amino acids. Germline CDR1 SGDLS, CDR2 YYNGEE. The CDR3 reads CASSTRPDSEAFF. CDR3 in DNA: TGTGCCAGCAGCACCAGACCGGATAGTGAAGCTTTCTTT.

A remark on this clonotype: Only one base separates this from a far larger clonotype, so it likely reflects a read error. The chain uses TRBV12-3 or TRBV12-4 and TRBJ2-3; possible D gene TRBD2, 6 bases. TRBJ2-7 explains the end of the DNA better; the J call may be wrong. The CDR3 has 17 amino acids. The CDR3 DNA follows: TGTGCCAGCAGTCCGCGATCGGGCGGGATTGGGGTCAATGAGCAGTACTTC. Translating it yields CASSPRSGGIGVNEQYF.

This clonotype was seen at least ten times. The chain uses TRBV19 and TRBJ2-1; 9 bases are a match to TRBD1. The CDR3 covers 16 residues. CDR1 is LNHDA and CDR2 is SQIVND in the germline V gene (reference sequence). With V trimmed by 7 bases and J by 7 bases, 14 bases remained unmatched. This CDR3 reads CASKSMTGTGRNEQFF. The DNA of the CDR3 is TGTGCCAGTAAATCAATGACCGGGACAGGGAGAAATGAGCAGTTCTTC.

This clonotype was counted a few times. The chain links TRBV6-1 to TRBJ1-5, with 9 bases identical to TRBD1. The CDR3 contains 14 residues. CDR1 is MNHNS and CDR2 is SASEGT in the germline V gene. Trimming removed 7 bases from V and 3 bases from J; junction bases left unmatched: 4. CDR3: CASKDRGNNQPQHF. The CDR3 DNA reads TGTGCCAGCAAAGACAGGGGGAACAATCAGCCCCAGCATTTT.

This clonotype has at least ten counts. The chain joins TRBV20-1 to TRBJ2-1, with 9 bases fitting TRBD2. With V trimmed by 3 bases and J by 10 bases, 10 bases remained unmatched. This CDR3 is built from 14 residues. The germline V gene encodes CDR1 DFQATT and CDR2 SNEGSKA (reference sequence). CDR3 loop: CSASGGRVGGEQFF. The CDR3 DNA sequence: TGCAGTGCTAGTGGCGGGAGGGTAGGGGGCGAGCAGTTCTTC.

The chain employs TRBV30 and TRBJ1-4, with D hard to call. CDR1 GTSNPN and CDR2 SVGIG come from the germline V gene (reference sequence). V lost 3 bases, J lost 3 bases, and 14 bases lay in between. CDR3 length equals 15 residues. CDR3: CAWRKKGWANEKLFF. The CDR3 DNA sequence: TGTGCCTGGAGAAAAAAAGGGTGGGCTAATGAAAAACTGTTTTTT.